Below are 22 T cell receptor beta chains sequenced from a single sample in a study of blood T cell repertoires in COVID-19 (dated by TCRdb to the early 2020s). Library construction relied on the immunoSEQ multiplex PCR assay. This immuneACCESS table, as held by TCRdb, lists in-frame sequences with V and J called but not all clones. Of the missing ones, under half trace to an unresolved V gene in checked studies; the others have no known cause. A total of about 210,000 clones appear in this sample, 75% to 85% of them only once. The top ten clonotypes cover 5% to 6.5% of the sample. The specimen was peripheral blood. These receptor sequences come from a man aged 45 to 65 with COVID-19, enrolled during active disease.

This clone was counted a single time. The DNA of the CDR3 is TGTGCCAGCTCACCACCAATGGCAGGAGGGGAAAAACTGTTTTTT. It codes for CASSPPMAGGEKLFF. The gene calls are TRBV18 and TRBJ1-4; D remains ambiguous. This CDR3 has 15 amino acids. The germline V gene has CDR1 KGHSH and CDR2 LQKENI. Trimming took 0 bases from V and 8 from J, leaving 13 bases between them.

V gene TRBV27 combines with J gene TRBJ2-7; 8 nucleotides agree with TRBD2. The germline V gene encodes CDR1 MNHEY and CDR2 SMNVEV (reference sequence). The CDR3 length is 15 residues. After removal of 2 bases from V and 3 bases from J, the junction contained 6 bases not matched to a gene. CDR3 amino acids: CASSLVTGGHYEQYF. DNA of the CDR3: TGTGCCAGCAGTTTAGTGACGGGGGGGCACTACGAGCAGTACTTC.

This clone showed up just once. The chain is built from TRBV7-8 and TRBJ2-1, with D perhaps matching TRBD1 (6 bases). The CDR3 consists of 14 residues. Germline V gene lookup returns CDR1 SGHVS and CDR2 FQNEAQ. Trimming removed 4 bases at V and 6 bases at J, with 13 bases between. The CDR3 region is CASSSDRTRNEQFF. In nucleotides, the CDR3 is TGTGCCAGCAGCTCCGACAGGACCCGCAATGAGCAGTTCTTC.

This rearrangement joins TRBV9 to TRBJ2-5; TRBD2 matches at 8 bases. The CDR3 has 15 amino acids. CDR1 SGDLS and CDR2 YYNGEE come from the germline V gene. The trim removed 4 bases at V and 4 bases at J, leaving 9 bases unmatched. The CDR3 region is CASSLTSAGGETQYF. DNA for the CDR3: TGTGCCAGCAGCCTCACCTCTGCGGGAGGAGAGACCCAGTACTTC. Filled out from reference TRBV9 and TRBJ2-5, the complete variable domain reads DSGVTQTPKHLITATGQRVTLRCSPRSGDLSVYWYQQSLDQGLQFLIQYYNGEERAKGNILERFSAQQFPDLHSELNLSSLELGDSALYFCASSLTSAGGETQYFGPGTRLLVL.

The gene calls are TRBV18 and TRBJ1-1, with TRBD1 as a possible D gene (6 bases). The germline V gene has CDR1 KGHSH and CDR2 LQKENI. The V end lost 5 bases, the J end lost 7 bases, and 23 bases lay between the germline ends. There are 16 residues in the CDR3. The CDR3 here is CASSEVQGLLTVEAFF. DNA for the CDR3: TGTGCCAGCTCAGAGGTCCAGGGGCTCTTGACGGTTGAAGCTTTCTTT.

The genes are TRBV20-1 and TRBJ2-7, with TRBD2 identical over 8 bases. The germline CDR1 and CDR2 sequences are DFQATT and SNEGSKA (reference sequence). With V trimmed by 3 bases and J by 7 bases, 2 bases remained unmatched. This CDR3 comprises 11 residues. CDR3 loop: CSARGGREQYF. The CDR3, as DNA: TGCAGTGCTAGGGGCGGGAGGGAGCAGTACTTC.

V gene TRBV2 combines with J gene TRBJ1-5; D remains ambiguous. The germline CDR1 and CDR2 sequences are SNHLY and FYNNEI. The V and J ends lost 4 bases and 11 bases respectively, with 9 bases between them. The CDR3 loop spans 11 amino acids. This chain's CDR3 is CASSGLRAQHF. The CDR3 DNA reads TGTGCCAGCAGTGGATTGCGGGCCCAGCATTTT.

The chain couples TRBV7-9 to TRBJ2-3; a possible D gene is TRBD2 (6 bases). Germline CDR1 and CDR2: SEHNR and FQNEAQ (reference sequence). The CDR3 is 15 amino acids. V was cut by 2 bases and J by 1 base, with 10 bases left in between. The chain's CDR3 is CASSLHGGRTDTQYF. CDR3 coding DNA: TGTGCCAGCAGCTTACACGGGGGACGCACAGATACGCAGTATTTT.

The chain has TRBV7-2 and TRBJ2-1, with TRBD2 identical over 13 bases. Germline V CDR1 and CDR2: SGHTA, FQGNSA. The CDR3 runs 16 residues. Trimming took 2 bases from V and 6 from J; bases not matched to a gene: 4. Written as DNA, the CDR3 is TGTGCCAGCAGCTTAACCGGACTAGCGGGGGTCAATGAGCAGTTCTTC. Protein product: CASSLTGLAGVNEQFF.

This clone was found once. The CDR3 nucleotides are TGTGCCATTATGGGGGGTGACCTGAGCAATCAGCCCCAGCATTTT. Amino acid sequence: CAIMGGDLSNQPQHF. The rearrangement joins TRBV28 to TRBJ1-5; a possible D gene is TRBD1 (5 bases). Trimming took off 10 bases at V and 1 base at J, with 17 bases between the two ends. Germline assignment: CDR1 MDHEN and CDR2 SYDVKM. There are 15 residues in the CDR3.

This sequence joins TRBV9 and TRBJ1-2; a possible D gene is TRBD1 (5 bases). V lost 0 bases to trimming and J lost 5 bases, with 11 bases between them. Germline V gene sequence: CDR1 SGDLS, CDR2 YYNGEE. The CDR3 contains 14 residues. The CDR3 spells CASSVDPGTYGYTF. Written as DNA, the CDR3 is TGTGCCAGCAGCGTAGACCCCGGGACTTATGGCTACACCTTC.

At least ten counts were recorded for this clone. Other nucleotide sequences from this sample produce the same CDR3. V usage is TRBV6-1 and J usage is TRBJ2-3; 10 nucleotides line up with TRBD2. The CDR3 runs to 15 residues. Trimming at V came to 1 base and at J to 4 bases, leaving 2 bases not matched to a gene. CDR1 is MNHNS and CDR2 is SASEGT in the germline V gene. This CDR3 reads CASSEVAGGPDTQYF. CDR3 nucleotides: TGTGCCAGCAGTGAAGTAGCGGGGGGCCCAGATACGCAGTATTTT.

The gene calls are TRBV24-1 and TRBJ1-2, with a tentative D call TRBD1 (5 bases). V lost 4 bases, J lost 8 bases, and 10 bases lay in between. The germline V gene has CDR1 KGHDR and CDR2 SFDVKD. The length of the CDR3 is 12 residues. DNA of the CDR3: TGTGCCACCAGTGAGTCCTGGGGCGGCTACACCTTC. It encodes CATSESWGGYTF.

The CDR3 sequence is CASSYFGTSAEQFF. As DNA, the CDR3 is TGTGCCAGCAGTTATTTTGGGACTAGCGCTGAGCAGTTCTTC. The V call is TRBV6-2 or TRBV6-3, the J call TRBJ2-1; 10 nucleotides line up with TRBD2. The germline gives CDR1 MNHEY, CDR2 SVGEGT. This CDR3 region has 14 residues. V shed 3 bases, J shed 9 bases, and the junction held 5 bases outside the gene matches.

The chain combines TRBV19 with TRBJ1-2, with a possible D match to TRBD1 (5 bases). This CDR3 is built from 13 residues. Germline CDR1 is LNHDA and CDR2 is SQIVND (reference sequence). V was trimmed by 4 bases and J by 5 bases, leaving 11 bases between them. The CDR3 spells CASSRGRKYGYTF. The CDR3 region has the DNA TGTGCCAGTAGTAGGGGCAGGAAGTATGGCTACACCTTC.

This chain connects TRBV5-4 to TRBJ1-6; D possibly corresponds to TRBD1 (5 bases). The CDR3 is 15 residues long. V was pared by 1 base and J by 4 bases, with 9 bases between. Germline values: CDR1 SGHNT, CDR2 YYREEE (reference sequence). The CDR3: CASSLRQGYNSPLHF. CDR3 DNA: TGTGCCAGCAGCTTGCGTCAGGGATATAATTCACCCCTCCACTTT.

The rearrangement joins TRBV24-1 to TRBJ2-5, with 7 nucleotides matching TRBD1. Germline trimming cut 6 bases from V and 4 bases from J; bases unmatched to any gene: 10. The length of the CDR3 is 15 residues. Germline V lookup: CDR1 KGHDR, CDR2 SFDVKD. The CDR3 region has the DNA TGTGCCACCAGTTCGACAGGGACGGGCGGAGAGACCCAGTACTTC. Its protein product is CATSSTGTGGETQYF.

This chain joins TRBV18 and TRBJ2-7; 10 nucleotides agree with TRBD2. Losses at the gene ends were 4 bases for V and 1 base for J; bases not matched to a gene: 7. The CDR3 loop spans 16 amino acids. CDR1 and CDR2 from the germline V gene are KGHSH and LQKENI. The CDR3 nucleotides are TGTGCCAGCTCACTCACGCGGACTAGCGGATCCTACGAGCAGTACTTC. The encoded protein is CASSLTRTSGSYEQYF.

The chain couples TRBV7-8 to TRBJ1-5; possible D gene TRBD1, 6 bases. The CDR3 is made up of 15 amino acids. From germline, CDR1 is SGHVS and CDR2 FQNEAQ. The V gene lost 5 bases and the J gene lost 4 bases, with 15 bases spanning the gap. The CDR3 DNA follows: TGTGCCAGCAGCAACACTTTTACAGGGAATCAGCCCCAGCATTTT. This encodes CASSNTFTGNQPQHF.

V gene TRBV6-1 combines with J gene TRBJ2-3; possible D gene TRBD2, 7 bases. There are 16 residues in the CDR3. V was clipped by 2 bases and J by 0 bases, with 12 bases between them. The germline V gene encodes CDR1 MNHNS and CDR2 SASEGT. DNA of the CDR3: TGTGCCAGCAGTGAACTGGCGGGGGCTAGCACAGATACGCAGTATTTT. It codes for CASSELAGASTDTQYF.

The chain joins TRBV6-2 or TRBV6-3 to TRBJ2-7; D gene unclear. The CDR3 loop spans 11 amino acids. V lost 6 bases and J lost 4, with 7 bases in between. Germline CDR1 and CDR2: MNHEY and SVGEGT. The DNA of the CDR3 is TGTGCCAGCAGCCGTCGGTACGAGCAGTACTTC. Encoded protein: CASSRRYEQYF.

The chain links TRBV3-1 (or the pseudogene TRBV3-2) to TRBJ1-2, with TRBD1 matching over 7 bases. Unmatched junction bases numbered 5, after V lost 4 bases and J lost 3 bases. Per germline, CDR1 LGHDT and CDR2 YNNKEL (reference sequence). The CDR3 is made up of 14 amino acids. The DNA for the CDR3 is TGTGCCAGCAGCCGACACGACAGGGACTATGGCTACACCTTC. It translates to CASSRHDRDYGYTF.